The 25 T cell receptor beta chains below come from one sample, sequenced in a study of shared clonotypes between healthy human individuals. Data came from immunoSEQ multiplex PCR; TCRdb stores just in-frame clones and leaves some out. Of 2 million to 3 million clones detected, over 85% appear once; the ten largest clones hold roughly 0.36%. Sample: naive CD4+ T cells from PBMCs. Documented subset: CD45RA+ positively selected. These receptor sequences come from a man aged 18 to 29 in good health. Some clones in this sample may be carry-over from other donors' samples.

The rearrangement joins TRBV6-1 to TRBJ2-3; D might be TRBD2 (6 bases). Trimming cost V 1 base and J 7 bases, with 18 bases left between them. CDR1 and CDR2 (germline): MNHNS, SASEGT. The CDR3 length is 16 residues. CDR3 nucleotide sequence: TGTGCCAGCAGTGAAGAGGACGGAGGAGGGTTTAATACGCAGTATTTT. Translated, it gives CASSEEDGGGFNTQYF.

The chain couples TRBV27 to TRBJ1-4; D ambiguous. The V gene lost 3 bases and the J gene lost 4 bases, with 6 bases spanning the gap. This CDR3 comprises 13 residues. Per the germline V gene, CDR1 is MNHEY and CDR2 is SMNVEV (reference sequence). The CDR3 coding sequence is TGTGCCAGCAGTTTCTCGAGTAATGAAAAACTGTTTTTT. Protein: CASSFSSNEKLFF.

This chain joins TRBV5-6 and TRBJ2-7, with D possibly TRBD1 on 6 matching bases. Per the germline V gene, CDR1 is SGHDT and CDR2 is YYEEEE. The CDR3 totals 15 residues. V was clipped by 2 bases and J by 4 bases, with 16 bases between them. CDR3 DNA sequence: TGTGCCAGCAGCTTCTGGTTTGGGACACCTTACGAGCAGTACTTC. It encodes CASSFWFGTPYEQYF. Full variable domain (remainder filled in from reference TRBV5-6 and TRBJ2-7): DAGVTQSPTHLIKTRGQQVTLRCSPKSGHDTVSWYQQALGQGPQFIFQYYEEEERQRGNFPDRFSGHQFPNYSSELNVNALLLGDSALYLCASSFWFGTPYEQYFGPGTRLTVT.

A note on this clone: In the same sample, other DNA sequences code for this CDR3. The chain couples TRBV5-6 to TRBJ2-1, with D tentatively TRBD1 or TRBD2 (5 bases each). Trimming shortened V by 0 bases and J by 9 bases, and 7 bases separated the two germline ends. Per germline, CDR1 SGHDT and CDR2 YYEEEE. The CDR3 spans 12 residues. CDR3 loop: CASSLVRGEQFF. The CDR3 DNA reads TGTGCCAGCAGCTTGGTGAGGGGTGAGCAGTTCTTC.

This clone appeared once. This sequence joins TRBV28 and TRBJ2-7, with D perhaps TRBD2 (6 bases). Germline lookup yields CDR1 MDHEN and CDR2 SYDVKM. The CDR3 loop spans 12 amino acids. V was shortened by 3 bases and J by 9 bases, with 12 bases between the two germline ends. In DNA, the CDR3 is TGTGCCAGCAGTTTGGGGGGTACAGGGCAGTACTTC. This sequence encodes CASSLGGTGQYF.

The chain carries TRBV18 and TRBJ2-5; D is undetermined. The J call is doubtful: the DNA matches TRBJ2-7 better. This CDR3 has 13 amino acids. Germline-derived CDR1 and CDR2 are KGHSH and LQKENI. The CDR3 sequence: CASSPGYNYEQYF. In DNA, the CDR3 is TGTGCCAGCTCACCAGGATACAACTACGAGCAGTACTTC.

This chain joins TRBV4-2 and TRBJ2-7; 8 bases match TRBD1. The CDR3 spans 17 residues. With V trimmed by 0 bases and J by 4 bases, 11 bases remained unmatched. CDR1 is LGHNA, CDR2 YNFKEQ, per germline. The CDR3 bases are TGTGCCAGCAGCCAAGACCTAGGACAGGGAATACCATACGAGCAGTACTTC. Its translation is CASSQDLGQGIPYEQYF.

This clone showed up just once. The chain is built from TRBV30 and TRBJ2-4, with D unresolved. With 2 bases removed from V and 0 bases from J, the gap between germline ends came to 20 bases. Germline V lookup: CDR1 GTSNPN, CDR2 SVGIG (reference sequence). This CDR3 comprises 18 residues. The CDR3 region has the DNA TGTGCCTGGAGTCAAGACTTCCTCAAGAAGCTAGCCAAAAACATTCAGTACTTC. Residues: CAWSQDFLKKLAKNIQYF.

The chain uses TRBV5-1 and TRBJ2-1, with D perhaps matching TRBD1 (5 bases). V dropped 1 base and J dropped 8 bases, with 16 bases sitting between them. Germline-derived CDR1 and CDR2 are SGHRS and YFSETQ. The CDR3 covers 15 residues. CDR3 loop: CASSLPLRTSDEQFF. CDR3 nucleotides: TGCGCCAGCAGCTTGCCATTGAGGACATCCGATGAGCAGTTCTTC.

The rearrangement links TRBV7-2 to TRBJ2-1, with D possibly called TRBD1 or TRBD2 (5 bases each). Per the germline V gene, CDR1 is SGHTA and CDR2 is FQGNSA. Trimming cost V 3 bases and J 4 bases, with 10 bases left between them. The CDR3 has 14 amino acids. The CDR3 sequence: CASSFRGAYNEQFF. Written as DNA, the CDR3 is TGTGCCAGCAGCTTTAGGGGAGCTTACAATGAGCAGTTCTTC.

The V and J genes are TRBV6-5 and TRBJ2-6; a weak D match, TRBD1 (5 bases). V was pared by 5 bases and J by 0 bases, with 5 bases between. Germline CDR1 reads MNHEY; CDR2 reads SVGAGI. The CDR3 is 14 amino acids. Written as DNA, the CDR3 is TGTGCCAGCAGTGGGGCCTCTGGGGCCAACGTCCTGACTTTC. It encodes CASSGASGANVLTF.

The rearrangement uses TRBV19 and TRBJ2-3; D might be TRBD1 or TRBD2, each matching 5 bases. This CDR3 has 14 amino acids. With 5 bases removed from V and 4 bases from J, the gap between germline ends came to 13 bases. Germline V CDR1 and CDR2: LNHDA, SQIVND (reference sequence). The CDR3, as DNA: TGTGCCAGTAGTCCAGGGCGGGTCGCAGATACGCAGTATTTT. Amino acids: CASSPGRVADTQYF.

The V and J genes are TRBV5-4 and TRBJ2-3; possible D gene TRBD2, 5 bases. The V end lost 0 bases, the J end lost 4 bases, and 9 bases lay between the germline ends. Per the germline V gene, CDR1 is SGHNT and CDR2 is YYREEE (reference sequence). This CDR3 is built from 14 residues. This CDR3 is CASSLASSPDTQYF. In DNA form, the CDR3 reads TGTGCCAGCAGCTTGGCTAGCAGCCCAGATACGCAGTATTTT.

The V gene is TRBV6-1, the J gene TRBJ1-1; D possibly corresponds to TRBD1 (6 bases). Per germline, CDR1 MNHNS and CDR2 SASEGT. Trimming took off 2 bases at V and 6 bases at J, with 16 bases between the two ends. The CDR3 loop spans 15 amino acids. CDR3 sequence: CASSEQGRVSAEAFF. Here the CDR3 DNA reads TGTGCCAGCAGTGAACAGGGGAGGGTTTCGGCTGAAGCTTTCTTT.

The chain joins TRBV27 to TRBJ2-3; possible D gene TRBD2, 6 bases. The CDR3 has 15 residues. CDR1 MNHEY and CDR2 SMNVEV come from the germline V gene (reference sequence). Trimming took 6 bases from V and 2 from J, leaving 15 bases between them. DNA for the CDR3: TGTGCCAGCAGCCTCGGGACTTATATCACAGATACGCAGTATTTT. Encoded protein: CASSLGTYITDTQYF.

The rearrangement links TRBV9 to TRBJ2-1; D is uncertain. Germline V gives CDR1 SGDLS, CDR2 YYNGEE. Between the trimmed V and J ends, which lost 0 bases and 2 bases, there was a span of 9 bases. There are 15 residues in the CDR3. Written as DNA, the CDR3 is TGTGCCAGCAGCGTAGACCCACATCCCTACAATGAGCAGTTCTTC. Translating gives CASSVDPHPYNEQFF.

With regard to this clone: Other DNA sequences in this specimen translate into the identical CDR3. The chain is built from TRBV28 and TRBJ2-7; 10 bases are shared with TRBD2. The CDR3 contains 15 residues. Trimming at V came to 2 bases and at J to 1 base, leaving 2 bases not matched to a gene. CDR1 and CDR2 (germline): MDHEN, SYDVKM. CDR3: CASSLRTSGSYEQYF. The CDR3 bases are TGTGCCAGCAGTTTACGGACTAGCGGATCCTACGAGCAGTACTTC.

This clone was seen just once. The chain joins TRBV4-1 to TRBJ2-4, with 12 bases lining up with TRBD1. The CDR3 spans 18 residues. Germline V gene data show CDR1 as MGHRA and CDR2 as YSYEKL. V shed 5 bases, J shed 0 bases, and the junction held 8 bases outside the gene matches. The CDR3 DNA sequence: TGCGCCAGCAGCTACGGGACAGGGGGCCCCTTAGCCAAAAACATTCAGTACTTC. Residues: CASSYGTGGPLAKNIQYF.

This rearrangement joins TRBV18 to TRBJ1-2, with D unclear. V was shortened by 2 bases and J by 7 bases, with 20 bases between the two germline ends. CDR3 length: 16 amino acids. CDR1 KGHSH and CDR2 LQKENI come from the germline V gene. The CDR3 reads CASSPSRSGAGVGYTF. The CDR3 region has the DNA TGTGCCAGCTCACCAAGCCGAAGCGGCGCCGGGGTTGGCTACACCTTC. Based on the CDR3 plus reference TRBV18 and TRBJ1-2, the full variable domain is NAGVMQNPRHLVRRRGQEARLRCSPMKGHSHVYWYRQLPEEGLKFMVYLQKENIIDESGMPKERFSAEFPKEGPSILRIQQVVRGDSAAYFCASSPSRSGAGVGYTFGSGTRLTVV.

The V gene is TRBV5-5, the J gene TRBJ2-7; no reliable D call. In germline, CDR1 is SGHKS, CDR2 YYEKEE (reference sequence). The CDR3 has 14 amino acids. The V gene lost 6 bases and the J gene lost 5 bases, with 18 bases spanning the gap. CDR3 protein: CASNLGRNWHEQYF. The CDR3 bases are TGTGCCAGCAACCTTGGCAGGAATTGGCACGAGCAGTACTTC.

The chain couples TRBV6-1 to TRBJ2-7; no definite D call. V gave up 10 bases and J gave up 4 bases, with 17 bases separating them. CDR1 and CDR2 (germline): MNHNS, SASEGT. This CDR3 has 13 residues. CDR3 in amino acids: CATQRTANYEQYF. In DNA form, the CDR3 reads TGTGCCACGCAAAGGACGGCGAATTACGAGCAGTACTTC.

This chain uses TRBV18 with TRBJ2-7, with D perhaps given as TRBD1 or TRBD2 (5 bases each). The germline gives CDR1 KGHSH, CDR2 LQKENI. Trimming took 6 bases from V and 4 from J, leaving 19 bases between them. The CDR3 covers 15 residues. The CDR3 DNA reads TGTGCCAGCTCCCAAACAGGAGGTGCCGTATACGAGCAGTACTTC. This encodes CASSQTGGAVYEQYF.

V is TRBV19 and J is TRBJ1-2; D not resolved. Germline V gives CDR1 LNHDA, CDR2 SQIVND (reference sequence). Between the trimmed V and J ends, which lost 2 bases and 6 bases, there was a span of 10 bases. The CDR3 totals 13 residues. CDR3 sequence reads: CASSIWGIHGYTF. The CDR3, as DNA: TGTGCCAGTAGTATATGGGGTATTCATGGCTACACCTTC. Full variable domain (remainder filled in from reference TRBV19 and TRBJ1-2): DGGITQSPKYLFRKEGQNVTLSCEQNLNHDAMYWYRQDPGQGLRLIYYSQIVNDFQKGDIAEGYSVSREKKESFPLTVTSAQKNPTAFYLCASSIWGIHGYTFGSGTRLTVV.

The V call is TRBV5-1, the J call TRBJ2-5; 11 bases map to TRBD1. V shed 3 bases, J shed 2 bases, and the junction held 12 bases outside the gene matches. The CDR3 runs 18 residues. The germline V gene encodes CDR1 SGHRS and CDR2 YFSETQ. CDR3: CASSSWPGTGGVQETQYF. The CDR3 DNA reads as TGCGCCAGCAGCTCCTGGCCGGGGACAGGGGGTGTTCAAGAGACCCAGTACTTC.

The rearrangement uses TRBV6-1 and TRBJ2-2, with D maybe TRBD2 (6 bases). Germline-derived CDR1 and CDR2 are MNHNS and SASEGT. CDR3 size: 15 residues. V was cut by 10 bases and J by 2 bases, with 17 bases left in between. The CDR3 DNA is TGTGCCACGTTACGGGGCGGGACCAACACCGGGGAGCTGTTTTTT. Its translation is CATLRGGTNTGELFF.